This TCR beta chain was retrieved from a study of PD-1 blockade in classical Hodgkin lymphoma. The method was immunoSEQ multiplex PCR; TCRdb's version includes in-frame clones alone and lacks a portion of them. The sample includes about 96,000 clones, 85% to 95% seen only once; the top ten take less than 2%. The CDR3 is 13 residues long. Germline V gene data show CDR1 as MNHEY and CDR2 as SVGAGI. As to time point: cycle 4 day 1 (C4D1), after less than seven weeks of nivolumab. Relapse after autologous stem cell transplantation occurred in every patient, and brentuximab vedotin exposure varied. With regard to this clone: At one end, the junction sequence differs from germline, possibly due to a read error.

This chain uses TRBV6-5 with TRBJ1-1, with a tentative D call TRBD1 (5 bases). The TCR comes from a human donor with classical Hodgkin lymphoma. The sample was peripheral blood mononuclear cells (PBMCs), taken before the fourth cycle of nivolumab. CDR3 nucleotides: TGTGCCAGCAGTTACGGGGGGAACGCTGAAGCTTTCTTT. It translates to CASSYGGNAEAFF.